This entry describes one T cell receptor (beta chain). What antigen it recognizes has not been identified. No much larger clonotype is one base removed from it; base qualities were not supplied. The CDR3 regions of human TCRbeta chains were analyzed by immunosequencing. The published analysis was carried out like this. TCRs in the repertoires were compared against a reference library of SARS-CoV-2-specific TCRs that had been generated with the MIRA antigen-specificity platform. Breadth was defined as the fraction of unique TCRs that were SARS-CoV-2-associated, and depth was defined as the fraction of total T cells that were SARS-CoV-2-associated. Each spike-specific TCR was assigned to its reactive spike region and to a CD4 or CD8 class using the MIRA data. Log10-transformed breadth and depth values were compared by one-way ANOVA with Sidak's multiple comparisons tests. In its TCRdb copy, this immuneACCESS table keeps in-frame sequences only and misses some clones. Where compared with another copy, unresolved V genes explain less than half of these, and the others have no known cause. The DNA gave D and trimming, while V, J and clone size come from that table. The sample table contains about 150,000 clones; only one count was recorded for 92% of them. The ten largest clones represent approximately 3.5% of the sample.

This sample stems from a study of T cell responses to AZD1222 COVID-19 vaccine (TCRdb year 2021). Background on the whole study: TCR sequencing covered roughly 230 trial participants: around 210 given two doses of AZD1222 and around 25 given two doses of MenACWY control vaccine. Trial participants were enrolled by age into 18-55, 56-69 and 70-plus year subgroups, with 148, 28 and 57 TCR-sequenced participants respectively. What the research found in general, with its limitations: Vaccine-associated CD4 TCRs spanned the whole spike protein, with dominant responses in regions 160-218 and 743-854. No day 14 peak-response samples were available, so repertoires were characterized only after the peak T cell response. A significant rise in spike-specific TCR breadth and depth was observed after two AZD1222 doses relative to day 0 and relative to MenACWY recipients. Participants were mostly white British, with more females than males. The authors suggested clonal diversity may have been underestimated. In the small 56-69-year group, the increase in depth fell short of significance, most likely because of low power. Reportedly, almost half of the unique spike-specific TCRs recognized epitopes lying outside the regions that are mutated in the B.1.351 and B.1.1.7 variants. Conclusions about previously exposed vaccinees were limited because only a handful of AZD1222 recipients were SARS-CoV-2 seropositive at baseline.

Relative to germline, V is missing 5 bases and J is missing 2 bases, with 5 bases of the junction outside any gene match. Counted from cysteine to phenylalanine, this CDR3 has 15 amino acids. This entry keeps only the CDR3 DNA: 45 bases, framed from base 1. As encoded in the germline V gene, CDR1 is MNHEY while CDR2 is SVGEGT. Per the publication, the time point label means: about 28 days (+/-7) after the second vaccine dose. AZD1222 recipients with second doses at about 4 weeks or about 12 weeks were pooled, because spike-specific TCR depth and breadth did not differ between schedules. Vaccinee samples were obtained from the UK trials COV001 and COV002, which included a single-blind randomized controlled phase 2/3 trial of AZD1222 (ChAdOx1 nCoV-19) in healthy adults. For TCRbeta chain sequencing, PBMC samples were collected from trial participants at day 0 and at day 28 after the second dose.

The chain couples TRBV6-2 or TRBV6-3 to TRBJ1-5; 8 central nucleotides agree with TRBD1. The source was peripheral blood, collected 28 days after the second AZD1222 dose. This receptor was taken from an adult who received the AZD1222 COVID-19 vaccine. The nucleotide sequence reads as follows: TGTGCCAGCAGTCCACAGGGGGTTGGCAATCAGCCCCAGCATTTT. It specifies CASSPQGVGNQPQHF.